This TCR beta chain was documented in a study of technical replicates of blood from four donors. Clones were sequenced by immunoSEQ multiplex PCR, and TCRdb holds only the in-frame ones, with some missing. The table has about 15,000 clones, 87% seen once. In this sample, this clone turned up once. From germline, CDR1 is LNHNV and CDR2 YYDKDF (reference sequence). The CDR3 length is 16 residues. V lost 1 base, J lost 3 bases, and 5 bases stayed unmatched. The receptor was isolated from a human donor in good health. Sequencing input: PBMCs. The rearrangement uses TRBV15 and TRBJ2-7; the match to TRBD1 covers 11 bases. CDR3 DNA: TGTGCCACCAGCAGAGCCCCGGGACAGGGGGTCTACGAGCAGTACTTC. It translates to CATSRAPGQGVYEQYF.